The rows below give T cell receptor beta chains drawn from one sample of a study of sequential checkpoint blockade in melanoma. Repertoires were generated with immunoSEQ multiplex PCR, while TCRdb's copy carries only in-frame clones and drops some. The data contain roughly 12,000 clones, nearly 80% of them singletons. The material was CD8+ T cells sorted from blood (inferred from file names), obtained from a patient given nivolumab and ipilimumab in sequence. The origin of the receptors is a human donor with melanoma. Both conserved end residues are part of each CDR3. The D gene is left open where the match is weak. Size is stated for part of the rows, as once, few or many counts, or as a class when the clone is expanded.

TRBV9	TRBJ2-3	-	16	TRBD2	TGTGCCAGCAGCGTAGCGGCTAGCGGGAGGACAGATACGCAGTATTTT	CASSVAASGRTDTQYF
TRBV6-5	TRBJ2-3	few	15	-	TGTGCCAGCAGTTACTCGGCCGAAATCACAGATACGCAGTATTTT	CASSYSAEITDTQYF
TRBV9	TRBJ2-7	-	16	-	TGTGCCAGCAGCGTAGGAGGGGGGGGTCCCCTCATAGAGCAGTACTTC	CASSVGGGGPLIEQYF
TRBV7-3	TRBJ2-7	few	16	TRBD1	TGTGCCAGCAGCCAAGATTCGTGGGCAGGGGGCTACGAGCAGTACTTC	CASSQDSWAGGYEQYF
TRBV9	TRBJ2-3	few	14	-	TGTGCCAGCAGCCCAGGGGACCTCACAGATACGCAGTATTTT	CASSPGDLTDTQYF
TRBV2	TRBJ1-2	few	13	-	TGTGCCAGCACCCTCTACGGGTCTTATGGCTACACCTTC	CASTLYGSYGYTF
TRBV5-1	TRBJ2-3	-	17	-	TGCGCCAGCAGCTTGGTCCCACCGGGAGTGGTGGAAGATACGCAGTATTTT	CASSLVPPGVVEDTQYF
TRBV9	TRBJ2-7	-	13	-	TGTGCCAGCAGCGTAGGGCGGGATTCCGAGCAGTACTTC	CASSVGRDSEQYF
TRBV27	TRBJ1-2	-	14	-	TGTGCCAGCAGAGCCCTAGCTGCTAACTATGGCTACACCTTC	CASRALAANYGYTF
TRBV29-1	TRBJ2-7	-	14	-	TGCAGCGTTGAGGGGACACTAGAAGGCTACGAGCAGTACTTC	CSVEGTLEGYEQYF
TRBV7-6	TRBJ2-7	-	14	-	TGTGCCAGCAGCCCTGGACAGCTACCCTACGAGCAGTACTTC	CASSPGQLPYEQYF
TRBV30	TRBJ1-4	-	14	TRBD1	TGTGCCTGGAGTGTATATACAGGGGTTGAAAAACTGTTTTTT	CAWSVYTGVEKLFF
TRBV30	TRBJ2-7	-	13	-	TGTGCCTGGAGTGTTGGGCCCCACTACGAGCAGTACTTC	CAWSVGPHYEQYF
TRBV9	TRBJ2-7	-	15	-	TGTGCCAGCAGCGTAGTTCCGGGAGAACACTACGAGCAGTACTTC	CASSVVPGEHYEQYF
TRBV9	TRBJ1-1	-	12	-	TGTGCCAGCAGCCGGGGGGGCGAGGAGGCTTTCTTT	CASSRGGEEAFF
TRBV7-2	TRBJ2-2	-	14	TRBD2	TGTGCCAGCAGCTCTTTTACTAGCGGGGGGGAGCTGTTTTTT	CASSSFTSGGELFF
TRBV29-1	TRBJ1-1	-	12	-	TGCAGCGTTGACAGGGGAAACACTGAAGCTTTCTTT	CSVDRGNTEAFF
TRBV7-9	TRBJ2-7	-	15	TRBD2	TGTGCCAGCAGCTTCAAGACTAGCGGCTTCTACGAGCAGTACTTC	CASSFKTSGFYEQYF
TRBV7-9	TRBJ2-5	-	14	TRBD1	TGTGCCAGCAGCCCCACGACAGGGTTGGAGACCCAGTACTTC	CASSPTTGLETQYF
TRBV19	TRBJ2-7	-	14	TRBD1	TGTGCCAGTTCGGAAGGGCAGGGGGCGTTCGAGCAGTACTTC	CASSEGQGAFEQYF
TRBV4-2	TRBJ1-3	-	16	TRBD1	TGTGCCAGCAGCCAAGAGGACAGACAGGGGGGAAACACCATATATTTT	CASSQEDRQGGNTIYF
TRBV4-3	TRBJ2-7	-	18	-	TGCGCCAGCAGCCAAGGAGTGAGTGAGCGGGCGGGCTCCTACGAGCAGTACTTC	CASSQGVSERAGSYEQYF
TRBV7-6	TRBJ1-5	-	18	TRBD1	TGTGCCAGCAGCTTGGGATCCGGGACAGGATACAGCAATCAGCCCCAGCATTTT	CASSLGSGTGYSNQPQHF
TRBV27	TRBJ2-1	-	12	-	TGTGCCAGCAGTTTATCTCGCAATGAGCAGTTCTTC	CASSLSRNEQFF
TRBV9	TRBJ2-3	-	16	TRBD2	TGTGCCAGCAGCGTCGGCGCTAGCGGGAAGGCAGATACGCAGTATTTT	CASSVGASGKADTQYF
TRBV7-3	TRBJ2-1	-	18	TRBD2	TGTGCCAGCAGCTCTTTAGTGGGTAGCGGGAGGGCTTTGGATGAGCAGTTCTTC	CASSSLVGSGRALDEQFF
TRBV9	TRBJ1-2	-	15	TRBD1	TGTGCCAGCCGTCGACAGGGGGTGGAAGACTATGGCTACACCTTC	CASRRQGVEDYGYTF
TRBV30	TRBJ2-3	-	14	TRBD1	TGTGCCTGGGGGACAGGGTTAGGCACAGATACGCAGTATTTT	CAWGTGLGTDTQYF
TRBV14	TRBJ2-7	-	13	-	TGTGCCAGCAGCCAATGGTCCCATGAGGTGCAGTACTTC	CASSQWSHEVQYF
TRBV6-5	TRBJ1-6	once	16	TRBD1	TGTGCCAGCAGTTCCCCGACAGGGGAGAATAATTCACCCCTCCACTTT	CASSSPTGENNSPLHF
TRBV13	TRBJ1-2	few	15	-	TGTGCCAGCAGTTTAATGGGGGGGGCGAACTATGGCTACACCTTC	CASSLMGGANYGYTF
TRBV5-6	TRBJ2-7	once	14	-	TGTGCCAGCAGCCCGCGACAGGAACCCTACGAGCAGTACTTC	CASSPRQEPYEQYF
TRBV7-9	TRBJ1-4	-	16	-	TGTGCCAGCAGCTCCCAGGACAGCGCAACTAATGAAAAACTGTTTTTT	CASSSQDSATNEKLFF
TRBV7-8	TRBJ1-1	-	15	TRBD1	TGTGCCAGCAGCCCGCGGACAGGGGGCTACACTGAAGCTTTCTTT	CASSPRTGGYTEAFF
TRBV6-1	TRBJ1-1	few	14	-	TGTGCCAGCAGTGAAGGACTAGAGAACACTGAAGCTTTCTTT	CASSEGLENTEAFF
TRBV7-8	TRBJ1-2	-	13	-	TGTGCCAGCAGCCGGGTGGGGCTCGGAGGCTACACCTTC	CASSRVGLGGYTF
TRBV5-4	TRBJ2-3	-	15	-	TGTGCCAGCAGCTCCTTTCACCCCCTCAGGGATACGCAGTATTTT	CASSSFHPLRDTQYF
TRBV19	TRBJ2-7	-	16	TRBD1	TGTGCCAGTAGTATCGGGACAGGGGACTCCTCCTACGAGCAGTACTTC	CASSIGTGDSSYEQYF
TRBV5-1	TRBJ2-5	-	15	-	TGCGCCAGCAGCTCTAACCCCGGACAGCAAGAGACCCAGTACTTC	CASSSNPGQQETQYF
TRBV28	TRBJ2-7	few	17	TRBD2	TGTGCCAGCAGGGGGACTAGCGGGAGTACCTTAAGTGACGAGCAGTACTTC	CASRGTSGSTLSDEQYF
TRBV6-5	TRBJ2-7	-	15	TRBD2	TGTGCCAGCACCTTAAGGGCGGGAGGTAGTTACGAGCAGTACTTC	CASTLRAGGSYEQYF
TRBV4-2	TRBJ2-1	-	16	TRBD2	TGTGCCAGCAGCCACGTTCTAGCGGGGGATTACAATGAGCAGTTCTTC	CASSHVLAGDYNEQFF
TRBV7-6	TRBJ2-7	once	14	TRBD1	TGTGCCAGCAGCTTAGGTGCAGGGGGCAACGAGCAGTACTTC	CASSLGAGGNEQYF
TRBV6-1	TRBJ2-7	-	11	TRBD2	TGTGCCAGCAGGTGGGAGGGAGTGGAGTACTTC	CASRWEGVEYF
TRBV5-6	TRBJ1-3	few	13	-	TGTGCCAGCAGCTTCGAGGGTGGAAACACCATATATTTT	CASSFEGGNTIYF
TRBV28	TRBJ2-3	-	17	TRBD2	TGTGCCAGCAGTTTAGTGGGGACTAGCTCGGGCACAGATACGCAGTATTTT	CASSLVGTSSGTDTQYF
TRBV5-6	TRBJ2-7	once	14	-	TGTGCCAGCAGCCCGGTAGGGACACTCTACGAGCAGTACTTC	CASSPVGTLYEQYF
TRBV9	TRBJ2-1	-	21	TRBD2	TGTGCCAGCAGTCGTAGTGGGGAGGGGCTAGCGGGAGGAACGGGCTACAATGAGCAGTTCTTC	CASSRSGEGLAGGTGYNEQFF